This TCR beta chain was sequenced in a study of human thymus T cells. The thymus was resected at corrective cardiac surgery. The table came from immunoSEQ multiplex PCR; TCRdb's copy has only in-frame clones and leaves some out. The profile shows approximately 71,000 clones, 85% to 95% of them singletons. This receptor was taken from a girl less than two years old with a congenital heart defect but otherwise immunologically healthy. Sequenced: thymus tissue.

The CDR3 sequence is CASSPLRDRTNYEQYF. In DNA, the CDR3 is TGTGCCAGTAGTCCACTCCGGGACAGGACTAACTACGAGCAGTACTTC. The chain is built from TRBV19 and TRBJ2-7; 8 bases are shared with TRBD1. The J segment lost 3 bases and the V segment lost 5 bases, leaving 12 bases of the junction unmatched. Germline CDR1 and CDR2: LNHDA and SQIVND (reference sequence). The CDR3 has 16 residues.